This paragraph reports one TCR beta chain. This sample is part of a study of blood T cell repertoires in COVID-19. Study at large: Whether acute or convalescent, the COVID-19 samples came from the United States, Italy and Spain. PBMCs, B-cell-depleted T cells, or T cells provided the cDNA or gDNA that made up the material.

Original handling: Cell counts per sample came from amplifying reference gene primers. Sequencing was performed with immunoSEQ multiplex PCR; in TCRdb, only in-frame clones are kept and a portion is missing. Clonal size and the V and J genes are those of that table, whereas D and trimming came from the DNA. The sample has approximately 290,000 clones; roughly 91% are singletons. CDR3 size: 12 residues. Germline CDR1 reads GTSNPN; CDR2 reads SVGIG (reference sequence). V was shortened by 2 bases and J by 7 bases, with 11 bases between the two germline ends. The sequence came from a man aged 30 to 45 with acute or convalescent COVID-19. The sequenced sample consisted of peripheral blood. The J gene is TRBJ2-5, the V gene TRBV30; perhaps TRBD1 as D (6 bases). CDR3 in DNA: TGTGCCTGGAGTACAGGGTCCGGGACCCAGTACTTC. It is translated as CAWSTGSGTQYF. The full variable domain, completed using reference TRBV30 and TRBJ2-5, is SQTIHQWPATLVQPVGSPLSLECTVEGTSNPNLYWYRQAAGRGLQLLFYSVGIGQISSEVPQNLSASRPQDRQFILSSKKLLLSDSGFYLCAWSTGSGTQYFGPGTRLLVL.